These T cell receptor beta chains were read from a single sample in a study of T cell responses to AZD1222 COVID-19 vaccine. The table came from immunoSEQ multiplex PCR; TCRdb's copy has only in-frame clones and leaves some out. This sample has about 100,000 clones, with roughly 90% found just once. The sequences come from peripheral blood, collected on day 0 of AZD1222 vaccination. These receptors came from an adult in good health. Each CDR3 is given with its conserved first and last residue. D genes are given only for firm matches. The listing skips clone size in some rows; elsewhere it reads once, few, many or a size class.

d_gene | j_gene | v_gene | abundance | len | CDR3aa | CDR3nt
NA | TRBJ1-4 | TRBV5-1 | NA | 15 | CASSLTASTNEKLFF | TGCGCCAGCAGCTTAACAGCCTCAACTAATGAAAAACTGTTTTTT
NA | TRBJ2-7 | TRBV27 | NA | 10 | CASRVTEQYF | TGTGCCAGCAGGGTAACCGAGCAGTACTTC
NA | TRBJ1-5 | TRBV4-1 | few | 16 | CASSQDGGLGNQPQHF | TGCGCCAGCAGCCAAGATGGGGGGCTAGGAAATCAGCCCCAGCATTTT
TRBD2 | TRBJ2-3 | TRBV11-3 | NA | 16 | CASSPGRAGAIDTQYF | TGTGCCAGCAGCCCGGGCCGAGCGGGAGCGATAGATACGCAGTATTTT
NA | TRBJ1-6 | TRBV4-2 | NA | 15 | CASSPSRQSGSPLHF | TGTGCCAGCAGCCCCAGCCGACAGTCGGGTTCACCCCTCCACTTT
TRBD1 | TRBJ2-5 | TRBV7-3 | NA | 16 | CASSFHGTGNQETQYF | TGTGCCAGCAGCTTCCACGGGACAGGCAACCAAGAGACCCAGTACTTC
TRBD1 | TRBJ2-7 | TRBV7-9 | NA | 15 | CASTRGSGGVHEQYF | TGTGCCAGCACCAGAGGTTCAGGGGGAGTCCACGAGCAGTACTTC
NA | TRBJ1-2 | TRBV4-2 | NA | 17 | CASSQDFLGEGSYGYTF | TGTGCCAGCAGCCAAGATTTTTTAGGGGAGGGGAGCTATGGCTACACCTTC
NA | TRBJ2-7 | TRBV30 | NA | 13 | CAWRGENPHEQYF | TGTGCCTGGAGAGGGGAGAACCCTCACGAGCAGTACTTC
TRBD1 | TRBJ1-2 | TRBV7-9 | NA | 14 | CASNHGGGRYGYTF | TGTGCCAGCAACCACGGAGGGGGCCGGTATGGCTACACCTTC
NA | TRBJ1-1 | TRBV6-5 | NA | 15 | CASSYSYNMNTEAFF | TGTGCCAGCAGTTACTCGTACAACATGAACACTGAAGCTTTCTTT
TRBD2 | TRBJ2-5 | TRBV10-3 | NA | 16 | CAISEGISGRGQTQYF | TGTGCCATCAGTGAGGGGATTAGCGGGAGGGGTCAGACCCAGTACTTC
NA | TRBJ2-7 | TRBV5-1 | few | 14 | CASSLAGASYEQYF | TGCGCCAGCAGCTTGGCCGGGGCCTCCTACGAGCAGTACTTC
NA | TRBJ1-4 | TRBV13 | NA | 16 | CASSLRHRTVDEKLFF | TGTGCCAGCAGCTTAAGGCACCGGACAGTGGATGAAAAACTGTTTTTT
TRBD2 | TRBJ2-7 | TRBV18 | NA | 17 | CASSPFGTSGRVYEQYF | TGTGCCAGCTCACCATTTGGGACTAGCGGGAGGGTATACGAGCAGTACTTC
TRBD2 | TRBJ2-2 | TRBV5-1 | NA | 21 | CASRGSGAGGFSGSLSGELFF | TGCGCCAGCAGGGGATCAGGTGCCGGCGGCTTTAGCGGGAGTCTGAGCGGGGAGCTGTTTTTT
NA | TRBJ1-5 | TRBV18 | once | 13 | CASSPRADQPQHF | TGTGCCAGCTCACCTCGGGCTGATCAGCCCCAGCATTTT
TRBD1 | TRBJ2-1 | TRBV5-1 | NA | 15 | CASSDGQGIYNEQFF | TGCGCCAGCAGCGACGGACAGGGGATTTACAATGAGCAGTTCTTC
TRBD1 | TRBJ1-5 | TRBV7-8 | NA | 14 | CASSGTGGRQPQHF | TGTGCCAGCAGCGGGACAGGGGGCCGACAGCCCCAGCATTTT
NA | TRBJ1-2 | TRBV5-6 | NA | 13 | CASRRESVFGYTF | TGTGCCAGCCGCAGGGAATCTGTGTTTGGCTACACCTTC
NA | TRBJ2-3 | TRBV7-9 | NA | 14 | CASSLASLGVTQYF | TGTGCCAGCAGCTTAGCCTCACTTGGGGTTACGCAGTATTTT
NA | TRBJ1-5 | TRBV10-3 | NA | 18 | CAITSGTAINYSNQPQHF | TGTGCCATCACCTCGGGGACCGCGATCAATTATAGCAATCAGCCCCAGCATTTT
NA | TRBJ2-7 | TRBV5-4 | NA | 13 | CASSFDKTYEQYF | TGTGCCAGCAGCTTCGACAAGACTTACGAGCAGTACTTC